This T cell receptor (beta chain) was retrieved from a study of blood T cells in healthy people across ages (dated by TCRdb to between 2015 and 2017). With respect to the entire study: Template switching captured roughly one uniquely barcoded TCR beta cDNA molecule per two T cells in model experiments. To track age-related changes in TCR beta repertoire diversity, the study relied on deep sequencing normalized with unique cDNA molecular identifiers. The donors were split into four age groups: young (average 16 years), middle-aged (roughly 39), aged (roughly 68) and long-lived (under 85). To avoid experimental bias, donors of different ages were spread randomly across the sequencing lanes. Using the same blood draw, the study looked at two additional independent replicas of 1 million unique cDNA reads for two donors, one aged 18 to 30 and the other aged 80 or older. The research as a whole found: As age increased, observed TCR beta diversity per million T cells dropped in a roughly linear way, and a significant reduction was already evident by age 40. Compared with the aged group, the long-lived group had more naive CD4+ T cells, fewer expanded clones and increased TCR diversity, a pattern suggesting age selection. Total diversity estimates from one million sequenced T cells were considered lower bounds and underestimates. Conclusive comparison of naive and antigen-experienced compartments was prevented by the profiling of bulk unsorted PBMCs. There was a strong correlation between observed TCR beta diversity and the percentage of naive T cells measured by flow cytometry. Because donor CMV infection status was unknown, age-related changes in expanded clonotypes were potentially confounded.

Donors were around 37 systemically healthy Caucasian individuals from Russia aged roughly 6 to 95 years. Roughly 9.5 milliliters of peripheral blood were drawn from each donor into EDTA-treated Vacutainer tubes. Ficoll-Paque density-gradient centrifugation was used to isolate PBMCs, with at least 6 million per sample. Trizol reagent was used to extract total RNA from PBMCs, with at least 5 micrograms per sample. For every donor, flow cytometry on a PBMC aliquot measured the percentage of naive CD45RAhigh/CD27high T cells. On this clonotype: It has no known antigen specificity. No quality values exist for individual bases; no much larger clone is one base distant.

As encoded in the germline V gene, CDR1 is SGHRS while CDR2 is YFSETQ. V is cut back by 1 base and J by 5 bases, with 3 bases in the junction unmatched. The cysteine opens and the phenylalanine closes a CDR3 of 15 amino acids. The retained sequence is limited to the CDR3, 45 bases, with the frame set at the first base. Library construction relied on 5' RACE. This sample was sequenced with an Illumina HiSeq 2500. The second PCR ran for about 6 to 11 cycles and used a J-beta primer mix along with a sample-barcoded 5' primer. A template-switch 5' adaptor carrying 12 random nucleotides introduced a unique molecular identifier onto each TCR beta cDNA molecule. Each sample yielded at least 3 million CDR3-containing paired-end reads. First-strand cDNA was synthesized from all RNA with the Mint cDNA synthesis kit, primed by a TRBC-specific oligonucleotide. All cDNA was treated with uracil-DNA glycosylase and then went through a first 18-cycle PCR with the universal primers M1SS and BC2_uni_R. As for the authors' bioinformatics: For normalization, 1 million high-quality reads, each with a distinct molecular identifier, were randomly selected from each sample. Instead of being binned into consensus sequences, reads with shared molecular identifiers were discarded. CDR3 identification, clonotype clustering and error correction used MiTCR with a Q25 quality threshold and the strictest error-elimination algorithm. A nonparametric unseen species model using Euler transformation provided a lower-bound estimate of total TCR beta diversity. TCRdb reprocessed the public reads (quality trimming at Q25 with fastp, clone calling with MiXCR) and kept in-frame beta chains. Entries that share a CDR3 protein sequence are merged under the most common genes and DNA. TCRdb, not the original authors, processed these V and J calls. This sample lists some 1.5 million distinct CDR3 sequences; 35% to 45% were detected once. 4% of the sample comes from the top ten.

This TCR was recovered from a woman under 30 in good health. This chain joins TRBV5-1 to TRBJ2-2; TRBD2 matches 9 bases in the middle. Sequencing input: blood. The CDR3 reads as follows: CASSLTAGGTGELFF. The nucleotides are TGCGCCAGCAGCTTGACAGCGGGGGGTACCGGGGAGCTGTTTTTT.